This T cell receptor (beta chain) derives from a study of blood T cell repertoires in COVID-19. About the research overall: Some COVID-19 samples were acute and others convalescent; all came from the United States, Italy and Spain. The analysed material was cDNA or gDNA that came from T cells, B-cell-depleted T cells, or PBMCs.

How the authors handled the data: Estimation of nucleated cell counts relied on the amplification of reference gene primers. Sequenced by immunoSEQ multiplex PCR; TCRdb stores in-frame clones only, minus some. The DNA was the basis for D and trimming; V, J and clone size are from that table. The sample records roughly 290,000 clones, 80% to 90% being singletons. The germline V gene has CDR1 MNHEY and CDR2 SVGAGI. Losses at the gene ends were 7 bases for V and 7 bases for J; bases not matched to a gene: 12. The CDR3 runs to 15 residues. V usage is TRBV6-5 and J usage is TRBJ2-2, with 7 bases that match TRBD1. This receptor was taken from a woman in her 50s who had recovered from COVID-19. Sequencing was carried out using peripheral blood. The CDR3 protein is CASTPTQGMSGELFF. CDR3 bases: TGTGCCAGCACTCCCACACAGGGGATGAGCGGGGAGCTGTTTTTT.